A selection of T cell receptor beta chains follows, all from one sample in a study of cytomegalovirus exposure and HLA in healthy donors. Using immunoSEQ multiplex PCR, the repertoire was profiled, and TCRdb retains in-frame clones only, with some absent. This table holds 100,000 to 120,000 clones, roughly 90% found once. The sequenced material came from PBMCs. Receptor source: a woman aged 25 to 39 in good health and CMV-seropositive. CDR3s include the opening cysteine and the closing phenylalanine or tryptophan. The D gene is left open where the match is weak. Clone size is shown for a subset of rows, as once, few, many or a class of expanded clone.

TRBD1	few	TRBV10-3	TRBJ2-7	TGTGCCATCAGTGAGGGGGACAGGGGGTCTTCCTACGAGCAGTACTTC	CAISEGDRGSSYEQYF
TRBD2	NA	TRBV13	TRBJ2-2	TGTGCCAGCAGCCAGGGACTAGGGAACACCGGGGAGCTGTTTTTT	CASSQGLGNTGELFF
NA	NA	TRBV5-4	TRBJ2-2	TGTGCCAGCAGCCCCACAGGGTCCGGGGAGCTGTTTTTT	CASSPTGSGELFF
NA	NA	TRBV4-2	TRBJ1-4	TGTGCCAGCAGCCTGACCCGGGGAACTAATGAAAAACTGTTTTTT	CASSLTRGTNEKLFF
TRBD2	NA	TRBV7-8	TRBJ2-7	TGTGCCAGCAGCGGAGCGGGGGCCCCCGGGCAGTACTTC	CASSGAGAPGQYF
TRBD1	NA	TRBV29-1	TRBJ2-7	TGCAGCGACCTTCCACGACAGGGGGAATTCTACGAGCAGTACTTC	CSDLPRQGEFYEQYF
NA	NA	TRBV7-2	TRBJ1-2	TGTGCCAGCAGCTTATCCCCTACGAACTATGGCTACACCTTC	CASSLSPTNYGYTF
TRBD1	NA	TRBV5-6	TRBJ1-1	TGTGCCAGCAGCCCCGGGACAGGGACAAGCACTGAAGCTTTCTTT	CASSPGTGTSTEAFF
TRBD1	NA	TRBV10-3	TRBJ1-5	TGTGCCATCAGTGAGCTTGCGGGACAGGGCCGTGGACCCCAGCATTTT	CAISELAGQGRGPQHF
NA	NA	TRBV5-6	TRBJ1-1	TGTGCCAGCAGCTTTAGAGGTTTGAACACTGAAGCTTTCTTT	CASSFRGLNTEAFF
NA	NA	TRBV14	TRBJ2-1	TGTGCCAGCAGCCAAGTCCGATCGAGGAGAAATGAGCAGTTCTTC	CASSQVRSRRNEQFF
TRBD1	NA	TRBV9	TRBJ2-5	TGTGCCAGCAGTCTCGGACAGGGGTGGGAGACCCAGTACTTC	CASSLGQGWETQYF
TRBD2	NA	TRBV10-3	TRBJ2-3	TGTGCCATTGGGACTAGCGGGAGTAGTGATACGCAGTATTTT	CAIGTSGSSDTQYF
NA	NA	TRBV7-9	TRBJ1-1	TGTGCCAGCAGCTTAATGCCCTCATCCGGCACTGAAGCTTTCTTT	CASSLMPSSGTEAFF
NA	NA	TRBV5-1	TRBJ2-1	TGCGCCAGCAGGGGGGCTAGCAAGAGCTCCTACAATGAGCAGTTCTTC	CASRGASKSSYNEQFF
NA	NA	TRBV30	TRBJ2-6	TGTGCCTGGACGAAAAGCAGGGTCTCTGGGGCCAACGTCCTGACTTTC	CAWTKSRVSGANVLTF
TRBD1	NA	TRBV29-1	TRBJ1-4	TGCAGCGTTGGGGAGTCCGGGACAGGGAATGAAAAACTGTTTTTT	CSVGESGTGNEKLFF
NA	NA	TRBV5-1	TRBJ2-2	TGCGCCAGCAGCCACTTAGCGGAGACCGGGGAGCTGTTTTTT	CASSHLAETGELFF
TRBD2	NA	TRBV4-1	TRBJ2-1	TGCGCCAGCAGCCAAACTAGCGGGGGTCTCTATGAGCAGTTCTTC	CASSQTSGGLYEQFF
NA	NA	TRBV2	TRBJ1-5	TGTGCCAGCAGTGCTGGCAATCAGCCCCAGCATTTT	CASSAGNQPQHF
TRBD2	NA	TRBV28	TRBJ2-1	TGTGCCAGCAGTTTAAGCGGGAGTGGGGGTGGGCAGTTCTTC	CASSLSGSGGGQFF
TRBD2	NA	TRBV4-2	TRBJ2-1	TGTGCCAGCAGCCAAGATCCCTGGACTAGCGGGAGGGCCTTCTACAATGAGCAGTTCTTC	CASSQDPWTSGRAFYNEQFF
NA	NA	TRBV5-3	TRBJ1-1	TGTGCCAGAAGCTCTTCGCCCGGTGGGACAAACACCACTGAAGCTTTCTTT	CARSSSPGGTNTTEAFF
TRBD1	NA	TRBV19	TRBJ1-5	TGTGCCAGTAGGTTGACAGGGATGGGCAATCAGCCCCAGCATTTT	CASRLTGMGNQPQHF
NA	NA	TRBV2	TRBJ1-4	TGTGCCAGCAGTGAAGAAGGGGCCCATTGGGAATATGAAAAACTGTTTTTT	CASSEEGAHWEYEKLFF
NA	few	TRBV5-8	TRBJ1-6	TGTGCCAGCAGCTCACTTCAGGGAGGGTCACCCCTCCACTTT	CASSSLQGGSPLHF
TRBD2	NA	TRBV28	TRBJ2-2	TGTGCCAGCACCACAGGGGCTAGCGGGGTTCCGAACACCGGGGAGCTGTTTTTT	CASTTGASGVPNTGELFF
NA	NA	TRBV10-3	TRBJ1-2	TGTGCCATCAAAGGAGATTCTAACTATGGCTACACCTTC	CAIKGDSNYGYTF
NA	NA	TRBV6-5	TRBJ1-1	TGTGCCAGCAGTTACGGCCAGGTCAACACTGAAGCTTTCTTT	CASSYGQVNTEAFF
TRBD1	NA	TRBV5-4	TRBJ1-2	TGTGCCAGCAGCTCCCTCAGGGGGAATACTAACTATGGCTACACCTTC	CASSSLRGNTNYGYTF
TRBD2	NA	TRBV7-2	TRBJ2-3	TGTGCCAGCAGCTTAGGGCCCCCAAGCGGGGGGACCACAGATACGCAGTATTTT	CASSLGPPSGGTTDTQYF
TRBD2	NA	TRBV10-3	TRBJ2-1	TGTGCCATCAGTCCCGAGACTAGCGGGAGGGATGAGCAGTTCTTC	CAISPETSGRDEQFF
NA	NA	TRBV12-5	TRBJ2-7	TGTGCTAGTGGGCTTCCTCGGGGGACCGACTACGAGCAGTACTTC	CASGLPRGTDYEQYF
NA	NA	TRBV20-1	TRBJ2-5	TGCAGTGCTAGTACAGAAGAGACCCAGTACTTC	CSASTEETQYF
TRBD1	NA	TRBV5-1	TRBJ2-1	TGCGCCAGCAGCCCCCAGGGACAGGGCTCATACAATGAGCAGTTCTTC	CASSPQGQGSYNEQFF
NA	NA	TRBV30	TRBJ2-1	TGTGCCTGGAGCGGGAGTCTACCGAATGAGCAGTTCTTC	CAWSGSLPNEQFF
NA	NA	TRBV6-1	TRBJ2-1	TGTGCCAGCAGTGGGCGCTTCGCGGCCACCTACAATGAGCAGTTCTTC	CASSGRFAATYNEQFF
TRBD1	NA	TRBV7-9	TRBJ1-4	TGTGCCAGCAGCGAAGACAGGGGGCGTGAAAAACTGTTTTTT	CASSEDRGREKLFF
NA	NA	TRBV30	TRBJ2-7	TGTGCCTGGAGCGCCGACAGTCCGAAAACCTACGAGCAGTACTTC	CAWSADSPKTYEQYF
TRBD2	once	TRBV4-2	TRBJ2-3	TGTGCCAGCAGCCAAGGGGCTAGCGGGAGTGTAGATACGCAGTATTTT	CASSQGASGSVDTQYF
NA	NA	TRBV25-1	TRBJ1-1	TGTGCCAGCAAGGAACAGGGGAACACTGAAGCTTTCTTT	CASKEQGNTEAFF
NA	NA	TRBV2	TRBJ2-3	TGTGCCAGCCGAGGACGTACGGGGGCAGATACGCAGTATTTT	CASRGRTGADTQYF
TRBD1	NA	TRBV12-5	TRBJ2-4	TGTGCTAGTGGTTCGGGACAGGCCGCCAAAAACATTCAGTACTTC	CASGSGQAAKNIQYF
TRBD1	NA	TRBV5-1	TRBJ2-7	TGCGCCAGCAGCCTGGGACAGGGTAGTACCTACGAGCAGTACTTC	CASSLGQGSTYEQYF
NA	NA	TRBV19	TRBJ1-1	TGTGCCAGTAGTATTAAGGGGTACACTGAAGCTTTCTTT	CASSIKGYTEAFF
TRBD1	NA	TRBV9	TRBJ1-1	TGTGCCAGCAGCCCCCAGGGACAGGGAGTAAACACTGAAGCTTTCTTT	CASSPQGQGVNTEAFF
NA	NA	TRBV5-1	TRBJ1-3	TGCGCCAGCAGCCCAGGACAAGCTGGAAACACCATATATTTT	CASSPGQAGNTIYF
TRBD2	once	TRBV10-3	TRBJ2-5	TGTGCCATCAGTGAGTCCAGGACTAGCGGGTCCCAAGAGACCCAGTACTTC	CAISESRTSGSQETQYF
TRBD1	NA	TRBV30	TRBJ2-1	TGTGCCTGGAGTTCAAGACAGGGGTTCGTATACAATGAGCAGTTCTTC	CAWSSRQGFVYNEQFF
NA	NA	TRBV7-9	TRBJ1-2	TGTGCCAGCAGCTTAGAAACAGGGACTGGCTACACCTTC	CASSLETGTGYTF
NA	once	TRBV9	TRBJ1-2	TGTGCCAGCAGCGCCCCAGGGGACTATGGCTACACCTTC	CASSAPGDYGYTF
TRBD2	NA	TRBV18	TRBJ2-7	TGTGCCAGCTCACCGTGGACTAGCGGGGGGGTATACGAGCAGTACTTC	CASSPWTSGGVYEQYF
TRBD2	once	TRBV9	TRBJ2-3	TGTGCCAGCAGCACCCTAGCGGGAGGCACAGATACGCAGTATTTT	CASSTLAGGTDTQYF
NA	NA	TRBV6-5	TRBJ2-7	TGTGCCAGCAGTTACAGGAGGACGTCATCCTACGAGCAGTACTTC	CASSYRRTSSYEQYF
TRBD2	NA	TRBV10-3	TRBJ2-7	TGTGCCGCTAGCGGACCTACTTCCTACGAGCAGTACTTC	CAASGPTSYEQYF
NA	NA	TRBV11-2	TRBJ2-4	TGTGCCAGCAGCTTAAACAGGGCCAAAAACATTCAGTACTTC	CASSLNRAKNIQYF
TRBD1	few	TRBV7-9	TRBJ2-7	TGTGCCAGCAGCTTAGGGACAGGGCCGACCTACGAGCAGTACTTC	CASSLGTGPTYEQYF